Detailed here is one T cell receptor beta chain. This record comes from a study of blood T cell repertoires in COVID-19. Study at large: Samples of COVID-19 (acute and convalescent) were obtained from the United States, Italy and Spain. Sample material is recorded as cDNA or gDNA derived from T cells, B-cell-depleted T cells, or PBMCs.

In the authors' methods: Amplifying reference gene primers gave estimates of nucleated cell counts. TCRdb's table, derived via immunoSEQ multiplex PCR, lists solely in-frame clones and lacks some. V and J calls and clone size are copied from that table; D and trimming were computed from the DNA. The profile shows about 250,000 clones, roughly nine tenths of them singletons. This clonotype was sampled from a woman between 40 and 50 years old who had recovered from COVID-19. The sequencing sample was made of peripheral blood.

As DNA, the CDR3 is TGTGCCAGCAATACAAGGGGGCACTCCTACGAGCAGTACTTC. Translating gives CASNTRGHSYEQYF. The chain employs TRBV21-1 and TRBJ2-7; no check of the table's D call, TRBD1, against the DNA was made. TRBV21-1 is listed as a pseudogene. The CDR3 contains 14 residues.